The next 12 T cell receptor beta chains were all read from a single sample in a study of blood T cell repertoires in COVID-19. Only in-frame clones appear in the TCRdb table, and some are missing; sequencing was by immunoSEQ multiplex PCR. This table holds 180,000 or so clones, 75% to 90% found once. The source material was peripheral blood. The receptors here all came from a woman in her fifties or sixties with acute or convalescent COVID-19.

The V gene is TRBV2, the J gene TRBJ1-5; maybe TRBD1 (6 bases). Trimming left V 4 bases short and J 4 bases short, with 14 bases between. The CDR3 covers 15 residues. Germline V gives CDR1 SNHLY, CDR2 FYNNEI. CDR3 sequence (DNA): TGTGCCAGCAGTGTCAGGGGCGTTGGTAATCAGCCCCAGCATTTT. Residues: CASSVRGVGNQPQHF.

The chain has TRBV3-1 (or the pseudogene TRBV3-2) and TRBJ1-5, with D unclear. The CDR3 is 13 residues long. Germline CDR1 LGHDT, CDR2 YNNKEL (reference sequence). The V gene lost 0 bases and the J gene lost 15 bases, with 15 bases spanning the gap. This CDR3 reads CASSQDGRTQVHF. For the CDR3, the DNA is TGTGCCAGCAGCCAAGACGGGCGGACTCAGGTGCATTTT.

There are a few counts of this clone. The V gene is TRBV19, the J gene TRBJ1-3; D remains ambiguous. The length of the CDR3 is 18 residues. The germline V and J ends were trimmed by 5 bases and 0 bases, with 20 bases remaining between them. Germline V gene sequence: CDR1 LNHDA, CDR2 SQIVND (reference sequence). The CDR3 bases are TGTGCCAGTAGTCCGAGAATCCGGTTACTGAGCTCTGGAAACACCATATATTTT. It yields the protein CASSPRIRLLSSGNTIYF.

The rearrangement joins TRBV19 to TRBJ1-5; D is undetermined. The CDR3 is 12 amino acids. V was shortened by 6 bases and J by 3 bases, with 6 bases between the two germline ends. In germline, CDR1 is LNHDA, CDR2 SQIVND (reference sequence). CDR3 nucleotide sequence: TGTGCCAGTAGGTTATTCAATCAGCCCCAGCATTTT. Protein sequence: CASRLFNQPQHF. Looking up the rest from reference TRBV19 and TRBJ1-5 gives the full variable domain: DGGITQSPKYLFRKEGQNVTLSCEQNLNHDAMYWYRQDPGQGLRLIYYSQIVNDFQKGDIAEGYSVSREKKESFPLTVTSAQKNPTAFYLCASRLFNQPQHFGDGTRLSIL.

The V call is TRBV7-8, the J call TRBJ1-1; D is ambiguous. The V end lost 5 bases, the J end lost 5 bases, and 6 bases lay between the germline ends. There are 11 residues in the CDR3. Germline V gene lookup returns CDR1 SGHVS and CDR2 FQNEAQ. Here the CDR3 reads CASSLGTEAFF. In DNA, the CDR3 is TGTGCCAGCAGCCTCGGTACTGAAGCTTTCTTT.

The rearrangement uses TRBV5-5 and TRBJ2-1; 7 nucleotides match TRBD2. The CDR3 is 12 residues long. Per the germline V gene, CDR1 is SGHKS and CDR2 is YYEKEE (reference sequence). Trimming cost V 4 bases and J 8 bases; bases outside gene matches: 3. CDR3 residues: CASSGLVYEQFF. CDR3 coding DNA: TGTGCCAGCAGCGGACTAGTCTATGAGCAGTTCTTC.

The V gene is TRBV5-1, the J gene TRBJ2-1; D perhaps matches TRBD1 (5 bases). V gave up 2 bases and J gave up 5 bases, with 11 bases separating them. CDR3 length: 14 amino acids. Germline CDR1 is SGHRS and CDR2 is YFSETQ. CDR3 protein: CASSFELRDNEQFF. Written as DNA, the CDR3 is TGCGCCAGCAGCTTCGAGCTCAGGGACAATGAGCAGTTCTTC.

This rearrangement joins TRBV5-1 to TRBJ1-2, with 7 nucleotides matching TRBD1. CDR1 is SGHRS, CDR2 YFSETQ, per germline. The CDR3 length is 13 residues. Trimming removed 0 bases from V and 4 bases from J; junction bases left unmatched: 0. The DNA for the CDR3 is TGCGCCAGCAGCTTGGACAGGGGCTATGGCTACACCTTC. This sequence encodes CASSLDRGYGYTF.

Concerning this clone: Different DNA sequences within this sample yield the same CDR3. V and J are TRBV5-1 and TRBJ2-1; 8 nucleotides agree with TRBD2. This CDR3 spans 15 amino acids. The J segment lost 0 bases and the V segment lost 5 bases, leaving 4 bases of the junction unmatched. CDR1 and CDR2 from the germline V gene are SGHRS and YFSETQ. CDR3 residues: CASSPSGSSYNEQFF. The CDR3 nucleotides are TGCGCCAGCAGTCCAAGCGGGAGCTCCTACAATGAGCAGTTCTTC.

The DNA for the CDR3 is TGTGCCAGCAGTTTAACGGGGGGATGGGAGCAGTACTTC. Translation: CASSLTGGWEQYF. The genes are TRBV27 and TRBJ2-7; TRBD2 agrees at 7 bases. This CDR3 spans 13 amino acids. CDR1 and CDR2 (germline): MNHEY, SMNVEV (reference sequence). V trimming: 2 bases; J trimming: 7 bases; junction bases outside the gene matches: 5.

The chain joins TRBV27 to TRBJ2-7; D is perhaps TRBD2 (5 bases). The CDR3 totals 13 residues. V lost 4 bases, J lost 5 bases, and 12 bases lay in between. CDR1 is MNHEY and CDR2 is SMNVEV in the germline V gene (reference sequence). This chain's CDR3 is CASSSISGDEQYF. Here the CDR3 DNA reads TGTGCCAGCAGTTCAATTTCCGGGGACGAGCAGTACTTC.

This chain joins TRBV9 and TRBJ2-1, with a tentative D call TRBD2 (7 bases). V shed 4 bases and J shed 6 bases, with 26 bases lying between them. The CDR3 contains 18 residues. In germline, CDR1 is SGDLS, CDR2 YYNGEE. The CDR3 is CASSPTVGGQNLLNEQFF. In DNA form, the CDR3 reads TGTGCCAGCAGCCCGACCGTGGGGGGGCAGAACCTACTCAATGAGCAGTTCTTC. Drawing the rest from reference TRBV9 and TRBJ2-1, the complete variable domain is DSGVTQTPKHLITATGQRVTLRCSPRSGDLSVYWYQQSLDQGLQFLIQYYNGEERAKGNILERFSAQQFPDLHSELNLSSLELGDSALYFCASSPTVGGQNLLNEQFFGPGTRLTVL.